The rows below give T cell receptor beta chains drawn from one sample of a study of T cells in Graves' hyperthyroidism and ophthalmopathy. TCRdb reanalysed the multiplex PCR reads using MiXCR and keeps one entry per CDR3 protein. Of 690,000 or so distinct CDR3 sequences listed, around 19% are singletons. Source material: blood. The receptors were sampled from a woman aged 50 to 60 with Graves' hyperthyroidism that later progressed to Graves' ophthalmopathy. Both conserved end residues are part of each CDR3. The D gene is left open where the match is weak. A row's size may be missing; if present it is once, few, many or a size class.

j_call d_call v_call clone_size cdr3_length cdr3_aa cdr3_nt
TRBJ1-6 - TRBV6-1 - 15 CASSELRGGGSPLHF TGTGCCAGCAGTGAACTGCGGGGGGGCGGCTCACCCCTCCACTTT
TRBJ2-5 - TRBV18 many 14 CASSPLGAEETQYF TGTGCCAGCTCACCCTTAGGGGCGGAGGAGACCCAGTACTTC
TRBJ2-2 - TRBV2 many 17 CASSDAGTPANTGELFF TGTGCCAGCAGTGACGCCGGGACGCCAGCGAACACCGGGGAGCTGTTTTTT
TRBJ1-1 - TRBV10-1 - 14 CASSDREKNTEAFF TGCGCCAGCAGTGATAGGGAAAAGAACACTGAAGCTTTCTTT
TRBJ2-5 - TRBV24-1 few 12 CATSDYGETQYF TGTGCCACCAGTGATTACGGAGAGACCCAGTACTTC
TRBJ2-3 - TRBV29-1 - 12 CSVEVKPDTQYF TGCAGCGTTGAGGTAAAGCCAGATACGCAGTATTTT
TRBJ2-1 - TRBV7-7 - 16 CASSLGGLGTYNEQFF TGTGCTAGCAGCTTAGGAGGGTTGGGCACCTACAATGAGCAGTTCTTC
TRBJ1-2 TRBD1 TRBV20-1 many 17 CSARDWGGQGEYYGYTF TGCAGTGCTAGAGATTGGGGTGGACAGGGGGAGTACTATGGCTACACCTTC
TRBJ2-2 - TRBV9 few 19 CASSFSSHQGFLNTGELFF TGTGCCAGCAGCTTCTCCTCCCATCAGGGGTTCTTGAACACCGGGGAGCTGTTTTTT
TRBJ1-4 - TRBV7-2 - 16 CASSSSKGATNEKLFF TGTGCCAGCAGCTCTTCTAAGGGGGCAACTAATGAAAAACTGTTTTTT
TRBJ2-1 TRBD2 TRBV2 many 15 CASGTSGGANGEQFF TGTGCCAGCGGGACTAGCGGGGGGGCCAACGGTGAGCAGTTCTTC
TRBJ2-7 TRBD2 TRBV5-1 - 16 CASSLAVAGVSYEQYF TGCGCCAGCAGCTTGGCGGTAGCGGGGGTATCCTACGAGCAGTACTTC
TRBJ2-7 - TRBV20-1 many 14 CSARDFRGTREQYF TGCAGTGCTAGAGATTTTCGGGGAACTCGCGAGCAGTACTTC
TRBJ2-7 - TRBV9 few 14 CASSPRRDGYEQYF TGTGCCAGCAGCCCCCGCAGGGACGGATACGAGCAGTACTTC
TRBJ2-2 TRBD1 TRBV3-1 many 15 CASRLDRGTTGELFF TGTGCCAGCAGACTGGACAGGGGTACCACCGGGGAGCTGTTTTTT
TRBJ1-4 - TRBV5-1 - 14 CASTGDSTNEKLFF TGCGCCAGCACCGGGGATTCAACTAATGAAAAACTGTTTTTT
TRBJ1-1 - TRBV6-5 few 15 CASSYGRGGDTEAFF TGTGCCAGCAGTTACGGGCGCGGGGGGGACACTGAAGCTTTCTTT
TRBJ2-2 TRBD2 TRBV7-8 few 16 CASSAIAGLNTGELFF TGTGCCAGCAGCGCCATAGCGGGGTTGAACACCGGGGAGCTGTTTTTT
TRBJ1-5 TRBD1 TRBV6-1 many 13 CASSEDRGQPQHF TGTGCCAGCAGTGAAGACAGGGGTCAGCCCCAGCATTTT
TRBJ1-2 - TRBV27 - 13 CASSLSGFGGYTF TGTGCCAGCAGTTTATCTGGATTTGGGGGCTACACCTTC
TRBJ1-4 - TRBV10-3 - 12 CAISQPEGKLFF TGTGCCATCAGCCAACCCGAAGGAAAACTGTTTTTT
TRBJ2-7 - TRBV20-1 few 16 CSASPALGPSPYEQYF TGCAGTGCTAGCCCAGCCTTGGGCCCAAGCCCCTACGAGCAGTACTTC
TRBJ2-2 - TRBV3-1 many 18 CASSPTLTGLANTGELFF TGTGCCAGCAGCCCCACGTTGACAGGCCTGGCGAACACCGGGGAGCTGTTTTTT
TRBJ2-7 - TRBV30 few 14 CAWRTGPGIYEQYF TGTGCCTGGCGAACCGGGCCCGGGATATACGAGCAGTACTTC
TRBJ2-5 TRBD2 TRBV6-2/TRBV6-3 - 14 CASSLSGGYETQYF TGTGCCAGCAGTTTAAGCGGGGGCTATGAGACCCAGTACTTC
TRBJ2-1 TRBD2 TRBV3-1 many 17 CASSHLSTSAKLGEQFF TGTGCCAGCAGCCACCTCTCAACTAGCGCCAAGTTAGGGGAGCAGTTCTTC
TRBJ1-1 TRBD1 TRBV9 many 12 CASSGQGGEAFF TGTGCCAGCAGCGGACAGGGGGGGGAAGCTTTCTTT
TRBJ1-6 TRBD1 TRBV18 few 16 CASSPSGQGVNSPLHF TGTGCCAGCTCACCGTCAGGACAGGGGGTAAATTCACCCCTCCACTTT
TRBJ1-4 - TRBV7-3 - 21 CASSSLSGAQYFGPGNEKLFF -
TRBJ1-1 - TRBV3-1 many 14 CASSQDYRTLEAFF TGTGCCAGCAGCCAAGACTACAGAACGTTAGAAGCTTTCTTT
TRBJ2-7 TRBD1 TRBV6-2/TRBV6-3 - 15 CASRTGGRGSYEQYF TGTGCCAGCAGAACAGGGGGCAGGGGCTCCTACGAGCAGTACTTC
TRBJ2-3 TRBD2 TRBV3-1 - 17 CASSQDRLAGGLRRQYF TGTGCCAGCAGCCAAGATCGCCTAGCGGGGGGGTTGAGGAGGCAGTATTTT
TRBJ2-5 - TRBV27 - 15 CASSPGGQARETQYF TGTGCCAGCAGCCCAGGGGGGCAGGCCAGAGAGACCCAGTACTTC
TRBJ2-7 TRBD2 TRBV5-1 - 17 CASSLAGLAGGTDEQYF TGCGCCAGCAGCTTGGCCGGGCTAGCGGGGGGGACGGACGAGCAGTACTTC
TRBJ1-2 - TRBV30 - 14 CAWSNRPETNGYTF TGTGCCTGGAGCAATAGGCCGGAGACGAATGGCTACACCTTC
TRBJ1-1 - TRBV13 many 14 CASSSSTVNTEAFF TGTGCCAGCAGCTCCTCGACGGTGAACACTGAAGCTTTCTTT
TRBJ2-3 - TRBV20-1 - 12 CSATPIPDTQYF TGCAGTGCTACCCCTATCCCAGATACGCAGTATTTT
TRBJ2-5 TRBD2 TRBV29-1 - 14 CSVEPAGYQETQYF TGCAGCGTTGAGCCAGCGGGGTACCAAGAGACCCAGTACTTC
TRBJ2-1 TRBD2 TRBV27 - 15 CASTSSGGRLDEQFF TGTGCCAGCACCTCTAGCGGGGGCCGTTTAGATGAGCAGTTCTTC
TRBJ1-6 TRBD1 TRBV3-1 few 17 CASSLILGTAFNSPLHF TGTGCCAGCAGCCTAATTCTCGGGACAGCGTTTAATTCACCCCTCCACTTT
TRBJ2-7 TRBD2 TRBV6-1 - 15 CASSQRASGGYEQYF TGTGCCAGCAGCCAAAGGGCTAGCGGGGGTTACGAGCAGTACTTC
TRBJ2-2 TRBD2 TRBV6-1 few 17 CASKTTSGGPNTGELFF TGTGCCAGCAAAACAACTAGCGGGGGGCCGAACACCGGGGAGCTGTTTTTT
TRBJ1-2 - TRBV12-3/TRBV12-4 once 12 CASTRQGSGYTF TGTGCCAGCACAAGGCAGGGGTCTGGCTACACCTTC
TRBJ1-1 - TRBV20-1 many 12 CSARGEGKGAFF TGCAGTGCTAGAGGGGAGGGGAAGGGGGCTTTCTTT
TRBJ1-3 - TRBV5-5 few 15 CASSLSWDSGNTIYF TGTGCCAGCAGCTTGAGCTGGGATTCTGGAAACACCATATATTTT
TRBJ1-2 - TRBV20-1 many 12 CSAEGGFYGYTF TGCAGTGCAGAAGGCGGGTTTTATGGCTACACCTTC
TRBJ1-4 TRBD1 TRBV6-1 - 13 CASGGTADEKLFF TGTGCCAGCGGCGGGACAGCGGATGAAAAACTGTTTTTT
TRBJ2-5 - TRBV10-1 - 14 CASSDRGFAETQYF TGCGCCAGCAGTGATAGGGGGTTTGCGGAGACCCAGTACTTC
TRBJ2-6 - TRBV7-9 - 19 CASSLADWAKTSGANVLTF TGTGCCAGCAGCTTAGCAGATTGGGCGAAAACCTCTGGGGCCAACGTCCTGACTTTC
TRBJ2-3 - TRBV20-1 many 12 CSARPSTDTQYF TGCAGTGCTAGACCATCCACAGATACGCAGTATTTT
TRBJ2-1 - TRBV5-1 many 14 CASSLAEEDGEQFF TGCGCCAGCAGCTTGGCCGAGGAGGACGGTGAGCAGTTCTTC
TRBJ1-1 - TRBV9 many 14 CASSVSWQNTEAFF TGTGCCAGCAGCGTATCATGGCAGAACACTGAAGCTTTCTTT
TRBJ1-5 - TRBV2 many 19 CASSPSRLGTRRDNQPQHF TGTGCCAGCAGTCCCTCTCGACTTGGGACACGACGGGACAATCAGCCCCAGCATTTT